This T cell receptor (beta chain) was recorded in a study of multiple sclerosis patients with progressive multifocal leukoencephalopathy. As for time point: more than 5 months of natalizumab therapy. Study outcomes and limitations: It is unclear whether the findings reflect JC virus infection or general immunocompromise. TRBV and TRBJ usage showed no common pattern when PML developed.

Germline V gene lookup returns CDR1 SGHTA and CDR2 FQGTGA. The CDR3 totals 14 residues. Trimming removed 1 base from V and 7 bases from J; junction bases left unmatched: 7. TCRdb's copy holds only in-frame clones and misses some; the assay was immunoSEQ multiplex PCR. The table records over 25,000 clones, over 85% of them present only once. To note about this clone: What it recognizes is unknown.

The TCR comes from a human donor with multiple sclerosis. Here the sequenced sample was PBMCs, taken from a patient treated with natalizumab. The chain couples TRBV7-3 to TRBJ2-7; 7 bases are a match to TRBD1. The DNA of the CDR3 is TGTGCCAGCAGCTTAAGAGAGGGGGCGCTTGAGCAGTACTTC. It yields the protein CASSLREGALEQYF.